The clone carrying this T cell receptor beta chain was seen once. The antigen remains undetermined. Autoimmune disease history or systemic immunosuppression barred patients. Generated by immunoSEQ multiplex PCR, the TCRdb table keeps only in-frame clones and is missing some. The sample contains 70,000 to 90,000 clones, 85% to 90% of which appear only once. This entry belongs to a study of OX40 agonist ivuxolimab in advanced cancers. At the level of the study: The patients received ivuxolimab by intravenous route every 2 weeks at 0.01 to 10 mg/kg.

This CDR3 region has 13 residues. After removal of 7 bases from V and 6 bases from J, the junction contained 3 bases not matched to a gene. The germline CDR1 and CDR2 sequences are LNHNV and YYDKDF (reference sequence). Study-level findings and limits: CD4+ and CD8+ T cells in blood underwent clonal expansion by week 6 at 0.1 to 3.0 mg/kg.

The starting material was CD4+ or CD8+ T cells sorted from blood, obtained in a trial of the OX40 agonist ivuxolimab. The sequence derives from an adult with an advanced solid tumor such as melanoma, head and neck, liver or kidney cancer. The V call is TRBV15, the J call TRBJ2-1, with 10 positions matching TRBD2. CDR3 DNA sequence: TGTGCCACCACTAGCGGGAGAGGCAATGAGCAGTTCTTC. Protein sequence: CATTSGRGNEQFF.